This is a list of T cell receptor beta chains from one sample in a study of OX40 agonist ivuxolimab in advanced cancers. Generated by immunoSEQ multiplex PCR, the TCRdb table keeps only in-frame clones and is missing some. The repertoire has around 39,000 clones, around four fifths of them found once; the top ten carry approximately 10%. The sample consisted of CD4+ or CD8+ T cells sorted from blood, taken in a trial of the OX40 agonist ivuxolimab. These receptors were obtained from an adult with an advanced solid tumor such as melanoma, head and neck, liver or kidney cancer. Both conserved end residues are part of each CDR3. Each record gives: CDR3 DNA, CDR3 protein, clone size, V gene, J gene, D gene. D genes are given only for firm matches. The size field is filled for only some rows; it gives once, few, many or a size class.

CDR3nt: TGTGCCAGCAGTTTAGGAGGGGTGTCCTGGCAGCCCCAGCATTTT; CDR3aa: CASSLGGVSWQPQHF; abundance: -; v_gene: TRBV28; j_gene: TRBJ1-5; d_gene: -
CDR3nt: TGTGCCAGCAGCTTACAGGGGGCGGGGAACTCCTACGAGCAGTACTTC; CDR3aa: CASSLQGAGNSYEQYF; abundance: -; v_gene: TRBV7-3; j_gene: TRBJ2-7; d_gene: TRBD1
CDR3nt: TGCGCCAGCAGCAACAACCTAGCAAGTAGCACAGATACGCAGTATTTT; CDR3aa: CASSNNLASSTDTQYF; abundance: -; v_gene: TRBV5-1; j_gene: TRBJ2-3; d_gene: -
CDR3nt: TGTGCCAGCAGTTTATCGTCTGGGCTCGGGGAGCTGTTTTTT; CDR3aa: CASSLSSGLGELFF; abundance: -; v_gene: TRBV27; j_gene: TRBJ2-2; d_gene: -
CDR3nt: TGTGCCAGCAGCTTAGCGAGGGGGAAGGGGCAGACGAACACTGAAGCTTTCTTT; CDR3aa: CASSLARGKGQTNTEAFF; abundance: -; v_gene: TRBV7-2; j_gene: TRBJ1-1; d_gene: -
CDR3nt: TGTGCCATCAGTGCTGGGGCAGGGGGCTCTCTTGGGGCCAACGTCCTGACTTTC; CDR3aa: CAISAGAGGSLGANVLTF; abundance: -; v_gene: TRBV10-3; j_gene: TRBJ2-6; d_gene: TRBD1
CDR3nt: TGTGCCAGCAGTCGACTAGGGACAAATCAAGAGACCCAGTACTTC; CDR3aa: CASSRLGTNQETQYF; abundance: once; v_gene: TRBV2; j_gene: TRBJ2-5; d_gene: -
CDR3nt: TGTGCCAGCAGTTTATTCTACGAGCAGTACTTC; CDR3aa: CASSLFYEQYF; abundance: -; v_gene: TRBV28; j_gene: TRBJ2-7; d_gene: -
CDR3nt: TGTGCCTGGAGTGTAGGGCAGGGCGATCAGCCCCAGCATTTT; CDR3aa: CAWSVGQGDQPQHF; abundance: -; v_gene: TRBV30; j_gene: TRBJ1-5; d_gene: -
CDR3nt: TGTGCCAGCAGTCAGGACGGGAACACTGAAGCTTTCTTT; CDR3aa: CASSQDGNTEAFF; abundance: once; v_gene: TRBV6-6; j_gene: TRBJ1-1; d_gene: -
CDR3nt: TGCAGCGTTGAAATCGACAGGGCCGGCCTGGGCTACACCTTC; CDR3aa: CSVEIDRAGLGYTF; abundance: once; v_gene: TRBV29-1; j_gene: TRBJ1-2; d_gene: TRBD1
CDR3nt: TGTGCCAGCAGCTTGGTGAGCGGGGGCACAGATACGCAGTATTTT; CDR3aa: CASSLVSGGTDTQYF; abundance: -; v_gene: TRBV5-5; j_gene: TRBJ2-3; d_gene: TRBD2
CDR3nt: TGCGCCAGCAGGAGAATGGGGAGCAATCAGCCCCAGCATTTT; CDR3aa: CASRRMGSNQPQHF; abundance: -; v_gene: TRBV10-1; j_gene: TRBJ1-5; d_gene: -
CDR3nt: TGTGCCAGCTCACCGTTTACAGGGTCTGAGGAGACCCAGTACTTC; CDR3aa: CASSPFTGSEETQYF; abundance: -; v_gene: TRBV18; j_gene: TRBJ2-5; d_gene: -
CDR3nt: TGTGCCAGCGGGCGGGGGATCACAGATACGCAGTATTTT; CDR3aa: CASGRGITDTQYF; abundance: -; v_gene: TRBV2; j_gene: TRBJ2-3; d_gene: TRBD2
CDR3nt: TGCGCCAGCAGCTTGGCCGACAGAGCTAATGAAAAACTGTTTTTT; CDR3aa: CASSLADRANEKLFF; abundance: -; v_gene: TRBV5-1; j_gene: TRBJ1-4; d_gene: -
CDR3nt: TGCGCCAGCAGACGCCGGGACACGGGATCGGTCGAGCAGTACTTC; CDR3aa: CASRRRDTGSVEQYF; abundance: -; v_gene: TRBV5-1; j_gene: TRBJ2-7; d_gene: -
CDR3nt: TGTGCCAGCCTGAAAGCCGGGACTCGTATTTCGCAGTATTTT; CDR3aa: CASLKAGTRISQYF; abundance: few; v_gene: TRBV13; j_gene: TRBJ2-3; d_gene: -
CDR3nt: TGTGCCAGCAGTGATCCAGGAGGTAGCTCTGGAAACACCATATATTTT; CDR3aa: CASSDPGGSSGNTIYF; abundance: -; v_gene: TRBV2; j_gene: TRBJ1-3; d_gene: -
CDR3nt: TGCGCCAGCCTTGACCGGGACAACTCGAACACTGAAGCTTTCTTT; CDR3aa: CASLDRDNSNTEAFF; abundance: medium-sized; v_gene: TRBV5-1; j_gene: TRBJ1-1; d_gene: -
CDR3nt: TGTGCCAGCAGCTTCCGACCAACCTGGACTAGTTTGGGCAATGAGCAGTTCTTC; CDR3aa: CASSFRPTWTSLGNEQFF; abundance: -; v_gene: TRBV9; j_gene: TRBJ2-1; d_gene: TRBD2
CDR3nt: TGTGCCAGCAGCTTGGGCAACACCCTTGCAACTAATGAAAAACTGTTTTTT; CDR3aa: CASSLGNTLATNEKLFF; abundance: -; v_gene: TRBV7-6; j_gene: TRBJ1-4; d_gene: -
CDR3nt: TGTGCCAGCAGCCAATGGGGGGACGCCTACGAGCAGTACTTC; CDR3aa: CASSQWGDAYEQYF; abundance: -; v_gene: TRBV5-8; j_gene: TRBJ2-7; d_gene: -
CDR3nt: TGTGCCAGCAGAGACCCTTCCTTCGGGGAAAAACTGTTTTTT; CDR3aa: CASRDPSFGEKLFF; abundance: -; v_gene: TRBV27; j_gene: TRBJ1-4; d_gene: -
CDR3nt: TGCGCCAGCAGCCAGTTTTTATTCGGAGGTAGCAATCAGCCCCAGCATTTT; CDR3aa: CASSQFLFGGSNQPQHF; abundance: -; v_gene: TRBV4-1; j_gene: TRBJ1-5; d_gene: -
CDR3nt: TGTGCCATCACTACCGACAGGGAAGGTGGCTACACCTTC; CDR3aa: CAITTDREGGYTF; abundance: -; v_gene: TRBV10-3; j_gene: TRBJ1-2; d_gene: TRBD1
CDR3nt: TGTGCCAGCAGCCCCGCGAGGGATGACACTGAAGCTTTCTTT; CDR3aa: CASSPARDDTEAFF; abundance: -; v_gene: TRBV5-5; j_gene: TRBJ1-1; d_gene: -
CDR3nt: TGCGCCAGCAAAGGGGGGGGCGGCGAGCAGTACTTC; CDR3aa: CASKGGGGEQYF; abundance: -; v_gene: TRBV4-1; j_gene: TRBJ2-7; d_gene: -
CDR3nt: TGCAGTGCTGACAGGGGCTATGGCTACACCTTC; CDR3aa: CSADRGYGYTF; abundance: few; v_gene: TRBV20-1; j_gene: TRBJ1-2; d_gene: TRBD1
CDR3nt: TGTGCCAGCAGCCAAGAAAAGCCTTATCAGCCCCAGCATTTT; CDR3aa: CASSQEKPYQPQHF; abundance: few; v_gene: TRBV2; j_gene: TRBJ1-5; d_gene: -
CDR3nt: TGTGCCAGCAGCTCAACAGGTACGCCCTACAATGAGCAGTTCTTC; CDR3aa: CASSSTGTPYNEQFF; abundance: -; v_gene: TRBV7-7; j_gene: TRBJ2-1; d_gene: -
CDR3nt: TGTGCCAGCAGCTTAGGGGCGGGGAGCTATGGCTACACCTTC; CDR3aa: CASSLGAGSYGYTF; abundance: -; v_gene: TRBV7-2; j_gene: TRBJ1-2; d_gene: -
CDR3nt: TGTGCTAGTGGTCTGATGACAGGGTCAAGCAATCAGCCCCAGCATTTT; CDR3aa: CASGLMTGSSNQPQHF; abundance: once; v_gene: TRBV12-5; j_gene: TRBJ1-5; d_gene: TRBD1
CDR3nt: TGCGCCAGCAGCCCTGGACAGCTAACCTACAATGAGCAGTTCTTC; CDR3aa: CASSPGQLTYNEQFF; abundance: -; v_gene: TRBV5-1; j_gene: TRBJ2-1; d_gene: -
CDR3nt: TGTGCCAGTACCCTTCCAGCGGGGGCCTCTGGGGCCAACGTCCTGACTTTC; CDR3aa: CASTLPAGASGANVLTF; abundance: once; v_gene: TRBV19; j_gene: TRBJ2-6; d_gene: TRBD2
CDR3nt: TGTGCTAGTGGTTTGTCCCAGGGATTCTATGGCTACACCTTC; CDR3aa: CASGLSQGFYGYTF; abundance: few; v_gene: TRBV12-5; j_gene: TRBJ1-2; d_gene: -
CDR3nt: TGTGCCAGTAAGGAGGAAAGTTCGACAGATACGCAGTATTTT; CDR3aa: CASKEESSTDTQYF; abundance: -; v_gene: TRBV19; j_gene: TRBJ2-3; d_gene: -
CDR3nt: TGTGCCACCAGCAGAGATGCATACTATGAAAAACTGTTTTTT; CDR3aa: CATSRDAYYEKLFF; abundance: -; v_gene: TRBV15; j_gene: TRBJ1-4; d_gene: -
CDR3nt: TGTGCCTGGACGGGGACAGGACTCCACTTC; CDR3aa: CAWTGTGLHF; abundance: -; v_gene: TRBV30; j_gene: TRBJ2-7; d_gene: TRBD1
CDR3nt: TGTGCCAGCAGCTTAGTTTCAGGGGGCGACGGCAATCAGCCCCAGCATTTT; CDR3aa: CASSLVSGGDGNQPQHF; abundance: few; v_gene: TRBV7-9; j_gene: TRBJ1-5; d_gene: TRBD1
CDR3nt: TGTGCCAGCAGTGTCCGCTCGGGGCAAGAGACCCAGTACTTC; CDR3aa: CASSVRSGQETQYF; abundance: -; v_gene: TRBV6-1; j_gene: TRBJ2-5; d_gene: -
CDR3nt: TGTGCCAGCAGTTCGGGTATTGACTATGGCTACACCTTC; CDR3aa: CASSSGIDYGYTF; abundance: few; v_gene: TRBV6-5; j_gene: TRBJ1-2; d_gene: -
CDR3nt: TGTGCAAGTCGAACAGGGGACTATGGCTACACCTTC; CDR3aa: CASRTGDYGYTF; abundance: -; v_gene: TRBV12-2; j_gene: TRBJ1-2; d_gene: -
CDR3nt: TGCGCCAGCAGCTTGGCGGCAGACTCTGGAAACACCATATATTTT; CDR3aa: CASSLAADSGNTIYF; abundance: -; v_gene: TRBV5-1; j_gene: TRBJ1-3; d_gene: -
CDR3nt: TGTGCCAGCAGCTCCAGCGGGGGGGTTCAAGATACGCAGTATTTT; CDR3aa: CASSSSGGVQDTQYF; abundance: -; v_gene: TRBV13; j_gene: TRBJ2-3; d_gene: TRBD2
CDR3nt: TGTGCCAGCAGCAGCGTGGGGCGGGGACCTAGCACAGATACGCAGTATTTT; CDR3aa: CASSSVGRGPSTDTQYF; abundance: -; v_gene: TRBV21-1; j_gene: TRBJ2-3; d_gene: -
CDR3nt: TGTGCCAGCAGTTTAAGCGCAGGGTCTAATTCACCCCTCCACTTT; CDR3aa: CASSLSAGSNSPLHF; abundance: -; v_gene: TRBV27; j_gene: TRBJ1-6; d_gene: -